Below, 4 T cell receptor beta chains from the same sample are listed, as sequenced in a study of PD-L1 blockade in urothelial cancer (dated by TCRdb to the late 2010s). The time point label of this sample denotes: peripheral blood 6 weeks after treatment start. Preparation of the library involved the immunoSEQ multiplex PCR assay. The clones in this table, taken by TCRdb from immuneACCESS, are in-frame only. Not every clone is retained; where verified, under half of the shortfall comes from an unresolved V gene, and the cause of the rest is unknown. The sample yields approximately 120,000 clones; approximately 85% were counted once. The ten largest make up 2% to 3% of the sample. This specimen was PBMCs, taken around atezolizumab (anti-PD-L1) treatment. These receptors were taken from a man aged 45-65 years with urothelial cancer.

CDR3 nucleotide sequence: TGTGCCAGCAGTTTAGGGCGTCAGGGGGCCTACGAGCAGTACTTC. It translates to CASSLGRQGAYEQYF. This chain uses TRBV27 with TRBJ2-7; 7 bases are a match to TRBD1. From germline, CDR1 is MNHEY and CDR2 SMNVEV (reference sequence). This CDR3 region has 15 residues. The V segment lost 2 bases and the J segment 2 bases; nucleotides outside the gene matches: 6.

This chain links TRBV7-8 with TRBJ1-4; no reliable D call. The CDR3 extends over 15 amino acids. Trimming shortened V by 1 base and J by 3 bases, and 9 bases separated the two germline ends. CDR1 and CDR2 (germline): SGHVS, FQNEAQ. CDR3 DNA sequence: TGTGCCAGCAGCTTAGAAGTGAGCCCTAATGAAAAACTGTTTTTT. Its protein product is CASSLEVSPNEKLFF.

The CDR3 protein is CASSTGQRSYGYTF. CDR3 coding DNA: TGTGCCAGCAGTACGGGACAGAGGAGCTATGGCTACACCTTC. The rearrangement uses TRBV6-6 and TRBJ1-2, with 7 bases matching TRBD1. Germline CDR1 and CDR2: MNHNY and SVGAGI (reference sequence). The CDR3 extends over 14 amino acids. V shed 5 bases, J shed 4 bases, and the junction held 7 bases outside the gene matches.

The rearrangement links TRBV7-9 to TRBJ1-1; 7 nucleotides agree with TRBD1. With 5 bases clipped from V and 2 bases from J, the junction kept 5 bases outside the gene matches. The length of the CDR3 is 14 residues. The germline V gene has CDR1 SEHNR and CDR2 FQNEAQ (reference sequence). CDR3 nucleotides: TGTGCCAGCAGCCAGACAGGGAGCAACACTGAAGCTTTCTTT. Its protein product is CASSQTGSNTEAFF.